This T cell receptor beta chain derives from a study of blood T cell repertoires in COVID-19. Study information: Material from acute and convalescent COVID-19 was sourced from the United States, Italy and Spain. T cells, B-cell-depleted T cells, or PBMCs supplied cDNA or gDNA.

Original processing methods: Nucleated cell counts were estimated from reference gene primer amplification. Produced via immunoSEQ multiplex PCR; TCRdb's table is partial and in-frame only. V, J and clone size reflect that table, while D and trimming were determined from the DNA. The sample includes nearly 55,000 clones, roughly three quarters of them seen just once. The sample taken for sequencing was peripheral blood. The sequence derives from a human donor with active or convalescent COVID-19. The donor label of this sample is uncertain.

This chain's CDR3 is CASSLDYGRRLTYEQYF. The CDR3 coding sequence is TGTGCCAGCAGCTTGGATTACGGGAGGAGGTTGACCTACGAGCAGTACTTC. This chain links TRBV5-4 with TRBJ2-7; 7 bases agree with TRBD2. From germline, CDR1 is SGHNT and CDR2 YYREEE (reference sequence). The V and J ends lost 0 bases and 2 bases, in that order; junction bases with no gene match: 11. This CDR3 is 17 amino acids long.